Detailed here is one T cell receptor beta chain. Antigen: not known. About 30,000 T cell genomes, or 200 ng DNA, went into the sorted-subset replicate PCRs. Clones were read by immunoSEQ multiplex PCR, and TCRdb kept only the in-frame ones, dropping some. The sample comprises about 1.1 million clones, approximately 78% of which are singletons, and roughly 0.57% rests with the top ten. This entry belongs to a study of shared clonotypes between healthy human individuals. Study findings and constraints: What limited the represented genetic and exposure-history diversity was the small number of donors.

Sequencing was carried out using memory CD4+ T cells from PBMCs. As for subset: CD45RA-negative fraction. This TCR was sampled from a man aged 18-30 years in good health. Some clones in this sample may be carry-over from other donors' samples.

CDR3 protein: CSILQATHTEAFF. The DNA for the CDR3 is TGCAGCATTCTACAGGCCACGCACACTGAAGCTTTCTTT. J is TRBJ1-1 and V is TRBV29-1, with D perhaps matching TRBD1 (5 bases). The CDR3 length is 13 residues. V shed 8 bases and J shed 3 bases, with 16 bases lying between them. Germline V gives CDR1 SQVTM, CDR2 ANQGSEA.